This T cell receptor (beta chain) was sequenced during a study of response to subunit inactivated influenza vaccine. Study-wide points: Authors suggested seasonal influenza vaccinations each recruit few new T cells.

Only a few counts were recorded for this clonotype. What it binds is not known. TCRdb reprocessed the RT-PCR reads via MiXCR and lists one record per CDR3 protein. The table includes around 250,000 distinct CDR3 sequences, 10% to 15% detected once. V was clipped by 7 bases and J by 5 bases; unmatched bases: 12. CDR1 and CDR2 from the germline V gene are MGHRA and YSYEKL. The CDR3 loop spans 15 amino acids. The chain joins TRBV4-1 to TRBJ2-5; 8 bases map to TRBD1. The sequencing here drew on non-naive T cells sorted from PBMCs, taken approximately 15 days before vaccination. This receptor was obtained from a man aged 45-65 years who received an inactivated influenza vaccine. The CDR3 reads CASKSRTGRSETQYF. In DNA, the CDR3 is TGCGCCAGCAAATCAAGGACAGGGCGGTCGGAGACCCAGTACTTC.